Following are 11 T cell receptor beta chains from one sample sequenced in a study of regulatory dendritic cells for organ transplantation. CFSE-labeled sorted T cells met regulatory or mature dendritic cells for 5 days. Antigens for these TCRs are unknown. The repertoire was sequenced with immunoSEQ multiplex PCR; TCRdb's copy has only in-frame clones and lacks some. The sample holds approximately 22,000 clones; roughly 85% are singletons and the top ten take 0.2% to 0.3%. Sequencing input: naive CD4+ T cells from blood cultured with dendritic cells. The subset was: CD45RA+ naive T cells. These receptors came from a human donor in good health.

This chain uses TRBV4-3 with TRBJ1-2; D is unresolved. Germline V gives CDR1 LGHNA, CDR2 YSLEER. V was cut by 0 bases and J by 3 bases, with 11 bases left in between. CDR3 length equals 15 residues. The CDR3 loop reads CASSQESQPYYGYTF. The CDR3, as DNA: TGCGCCAGCAGCCAAGAAAGCCAACCTTACTATGGCTACACCTTC.

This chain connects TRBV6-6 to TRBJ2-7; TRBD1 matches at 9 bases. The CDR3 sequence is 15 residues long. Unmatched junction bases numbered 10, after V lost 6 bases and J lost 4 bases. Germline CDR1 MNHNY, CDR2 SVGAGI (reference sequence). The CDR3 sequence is CASSPQGTGRYEQYF. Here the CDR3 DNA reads TGTGCCAGCAGCCCACAGGGGACAGGGCGATACGAGCAGTACTTC.

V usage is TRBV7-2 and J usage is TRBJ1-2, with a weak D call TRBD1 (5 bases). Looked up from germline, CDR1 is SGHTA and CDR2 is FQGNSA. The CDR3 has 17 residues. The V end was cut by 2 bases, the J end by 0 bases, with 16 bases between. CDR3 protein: CASSLTVTGLANYGYTF. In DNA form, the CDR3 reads TGTGCCAGCAGCTTAACCGTTACAGGATTAGCTAACTATGGCTACACCTTC.

The CDR3 nucleotides read TGTGCCAGCAGCTTTAGGAGCTCCTACGAGCAGTACTTC. Residues: CASSFRSSYEQYF. This sequence joins TRBV11-2 and TRBJ2-7; D unresolved. V lost 3 bases and J lost 0, with 6 bases in between. In germline, CDR1 is SGHAT, CDR2 FQNNGV. The CDR3 spans 13 residues.

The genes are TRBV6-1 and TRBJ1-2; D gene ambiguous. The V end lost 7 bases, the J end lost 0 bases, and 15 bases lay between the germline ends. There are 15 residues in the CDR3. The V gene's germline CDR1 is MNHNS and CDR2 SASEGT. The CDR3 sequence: CASMAAYLSNYGYTF. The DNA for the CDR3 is TGTGCCAGCATGGCAGCCTACCTCTCTAACTATGGCTACACCTTC.

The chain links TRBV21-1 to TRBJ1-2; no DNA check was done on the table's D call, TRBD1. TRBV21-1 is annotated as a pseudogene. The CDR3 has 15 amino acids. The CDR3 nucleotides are TGTGCCAGCAGCGGACAAACATCGGATCCATATGGCTACACCTTC. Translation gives CASSGQTSDPYGYTF.

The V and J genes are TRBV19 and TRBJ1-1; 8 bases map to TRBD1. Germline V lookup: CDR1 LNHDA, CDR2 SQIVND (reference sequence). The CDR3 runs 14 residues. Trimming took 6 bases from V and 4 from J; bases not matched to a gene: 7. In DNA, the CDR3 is TGTGCCAGTAGCCCGACAGGGGAACTCACTGAAGCTTTCTTT. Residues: CASSPTGELTEAFF.

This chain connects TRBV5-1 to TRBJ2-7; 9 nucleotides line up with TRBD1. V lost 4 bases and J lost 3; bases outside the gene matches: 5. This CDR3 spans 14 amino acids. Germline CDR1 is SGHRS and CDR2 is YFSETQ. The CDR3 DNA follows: TGCGCCAGCAGCCCGGGGGACAGGGACTACGAGCAGTACTTC. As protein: CASSPGDRDYEQYF.

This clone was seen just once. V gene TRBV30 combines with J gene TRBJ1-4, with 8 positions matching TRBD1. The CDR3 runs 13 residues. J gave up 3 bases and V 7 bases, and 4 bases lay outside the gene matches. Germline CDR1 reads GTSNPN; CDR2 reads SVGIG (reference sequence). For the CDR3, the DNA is TGTGCCTTCTCCAGGGGGCCTAATGAAAAACTGTTTTTT. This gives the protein CAFSRGPNEKLFF.

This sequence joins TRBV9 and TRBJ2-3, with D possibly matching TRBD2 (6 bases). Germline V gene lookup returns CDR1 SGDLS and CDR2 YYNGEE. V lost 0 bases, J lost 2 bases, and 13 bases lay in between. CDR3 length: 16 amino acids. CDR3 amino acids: CASSVVVSGHTDTQYF. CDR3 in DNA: TGTGCCAGCAGCGTAGTTGTTAGCGGCCACACAGATACGCAGTATTTT.

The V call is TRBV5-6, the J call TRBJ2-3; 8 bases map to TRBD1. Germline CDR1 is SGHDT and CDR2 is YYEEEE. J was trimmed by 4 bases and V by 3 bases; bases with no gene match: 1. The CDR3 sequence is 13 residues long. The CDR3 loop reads CASSSTGADTQYF. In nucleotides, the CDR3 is TGTGCCAGCAGCTCGACAGGGGCAGATACGCAGTATTTT. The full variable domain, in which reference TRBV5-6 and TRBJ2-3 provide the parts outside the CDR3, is DAGVTQSPTHLIKTRGQQVTLRCSPKSGHDTVSWYQQALGQGPQFIFQYYEEEERQRGNFPDRFSGHQFPNYSSELNVNALLLGDSALYLCASSSTGADTQYFGPGTRLTVL.